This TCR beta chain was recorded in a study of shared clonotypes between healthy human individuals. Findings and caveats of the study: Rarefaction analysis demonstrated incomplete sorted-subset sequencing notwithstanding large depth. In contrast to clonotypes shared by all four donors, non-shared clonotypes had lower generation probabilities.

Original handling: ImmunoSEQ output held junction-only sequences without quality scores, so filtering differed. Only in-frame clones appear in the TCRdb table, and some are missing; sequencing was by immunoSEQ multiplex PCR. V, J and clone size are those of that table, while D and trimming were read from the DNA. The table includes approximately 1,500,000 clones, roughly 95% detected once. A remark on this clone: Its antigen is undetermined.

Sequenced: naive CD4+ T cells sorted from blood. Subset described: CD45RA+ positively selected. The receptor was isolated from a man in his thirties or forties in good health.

The chain's CDR3 is CASRKAGTEKNIQYF. The CDR3 nucleotides read TGTGCCAGCAGGAAAGCGGGAACGGAGAAAAACATTCAGTACTTC. The chain links TRBV7-2 to TRBJ2-4; TRBD2 agrees at 7 bases. Germline V lookup: CDR1 SGHTA, CDR2 FQGNSA. The CDR3 is 15 residues long. V lost 6 bases to trimming and J lost 4 bases; unmatched junction nucleotides: 9.